The clone carrying this TCR beta chain was recorded only once. As yet, its antigen is unknown. The data are from a study of T cell responses to AZD1222 COVID-19 vaccine. Germline loops: CDR1 KGHDR, CDR2 SFDVKD. The CDR3 covers 13 residues. Trimming took off 7 bases at V and 4 bases at J, with 9 bases between the two ends. Whole-study results and caveats: Nearly half of spike-specific TCRs reportedly go after variant regions that carry no mutations. White British donors predominated, females outnumbered males, and clonal diversity was possibly underestimated.

Libraries were prepared by immunoSEQ multiplex PCR; TCRdb keeps only in-frame clonotypes and omits some of them. There are approximately 150,000 clones in the sample; 88% occur only once, and 5.4% lies in the top ten. Sequenced here: peripheral blood, sampled 28 days after the second dose of the MenACWY control vaccine. The rearrangement joins TRBV24-1 to TRBJ2-2; maybe TRBD1 (6 bases). The sequence came from an adult who received the MenACWY meningococcal vaccine as a control. CDR3 region: CATRSRGTGELFF. The CDR3 bases are TGTGCCACCAGATCCAGGGGCACCGGGGAGCTGTTTTTT.